The 32 T cell receptor beta chains listed next were all sequenced from one sample in a study of blood T cell repertoires in COVID-19. Data came from immunoSEQ multiplex PCR; TCRdb stores just in-frame clones and leaves some out. The data contain 130,000 or so clones, 81% of them singletons. Sequencing was done on a sample of peripheral blood. These receptors were obtained from a woman aged 55-70 years with active or convalescent COVID-19.

J is TRBJ2-1 and V is TRBV4-1; 7 bases match TRBD1. This CDR3 is built from 14 residues. J gave up 7 bases and V 4 bases, and 7 bases lay outside the gene matches. Germline-derived CDR1 and CDR2 are MGHRA and YSYEKL. The CDR3 DNA reads as TGCGCCAGCAGCCGAACATCACAGGGGAATGAGCAGTTCTTC. It translates to CASSRTSQGNEQFF.

This clone was picked up a small number of times. The chain's CDR3 is CASSRNRDYSTDTQYF. The DNA for the CDR3 is TGTGCCAGTAGTAGGAACCGGGACTACAGCACAGATACGCAGTATTTT. The genes are TRBV19 and TRBJ2-3, with 7 positions matching TRBD2. Unmatched junction bases numbered 7, after V lost 4 bases and J lost 0 bases. The CDR3 loop spans 16 amino acids. Germline loops: CDR1 LNHDA, CDR2 SQIVND (reference sequence).

This rearrangement joins TRBV27 to TRBJ1-6, with D hard to call. Looked up from germline, CDR1 is MNHEY and CDR2 is SMNVEV (reference sequence). The CDR3 spans 14 residues. V shed 6 bases and J shed 6 bases, with 12 bases lying between them. Here the CDR3 reads CASSLRERNSPLHF. The CDR3 nucleotides read TGTGCCAGCAGCCTTCGGGAGCGTAATTCACCCCTCCACTTT.

V usage is TRBV10-3 and J usage is TRBJ2-1, with D perhaps TRBD2 (6 bases). The ends were cut back, 0 bases at V and 9 bases at J, with 15 bases in the middle. The CDR3 spans 15 residues. Per germline, CDR1 ENHRY and CDR2 SYGVKD. Here the CDR3 DNA reads TGTGCCATCAGTGAGTCAACGGGAGTGTCGGGTGAGCAGTTCTTC. Translated, it gives CAISESTGVSGEQFF.

This clone was seen a single time. V and J are TRBV30 and TRBJ1-5, with D perhaps TRBD1 (5 bases). The germline gives CDR1 GTSNPN, CDR2 SVGIG (reference sequence). CDR3 length: 13 amino acids. Between the trimmed V and J ends, which lost 1 base and 7 bases, there was a span of 11 bases. In DNA, the CDR3 is TGTGCCTGGAGTGGGGAGCGGGACCAGCCCCAGCATTTT. Residues: CAWSGERDQPQHF.

The chain is built from TRBV24-1 and TRBJ2-7; 8 bases line up with TRBD1. Germline CDR1 KGHDR, CDR2 SFDVKD. V dropped 5 bases and J dropped 2; count of bases not matched to a gene: 7. CDR3 length: 15 residues. The CDR3: CATSGGQENPYEQYF. Here the CDR3 DNA reads TGTGCCACCAGTGGGGGACAGGAAAACCCCTACGAGCAGTACTTC.

The V gene is TRBV12-3 or TRBV12-4, the J gene TRBJ1-5; D is uncertain. Trimming took 0 bases from V and 5 from J, leaving 5 bases between them. This CDR3 is 13 amino acids long. The CDR3 protein is CASSLAGDQPQHF. As DNA, the CDR3 is TGTGCCAGCAGTTTAGCCGGGGATCAGCCCCAGCATTTT.

The CDR3 spells CASSLAGAGGTDTQYF. The DNA of the CDR3 is TGCGCCAGCAGCTTGGCCGGGGCGGGGGGCACAGATACGCAGTATTTT. The chain links TRBV5-1 to TRBJ2-3; TRBD2 aligns across 7 bases. Per germline, CDR1 SGHRS and CDR2 YFSETQ. This CDR3 region has 16 residues. Losses at the gene ends were 0 bases for V and 1 base for J; bases not matched to a gene: 5.

Here the CDR3 reads CASRDSGGPQETQYF. In DNA, the CDR3 is TGTGCCAGCAGGGATAGCGGGGGCCCGCAAGAGACCCAGTACTTC. V usage is TRBV6-5 and J usage is TRBJ2-5, with 9 bases lining up with TRBD2. In germline, CDR1 is MNHEY, CDR2 SVGAGI. This CDR3 is 15 amino acids long. Trimming removed 6 bases from V and 2 bases from J; junction bases left unmatched: 7.

The V and J genes are TRBV12-3 or TRBV12-4 and TRBJ1-2, with 7 bases fitting TRBD1. With V trimmed by 2 bases and J by 4 bases, 1 base remained unmatched. This CDR3 spans 13 amino acids. The CDR3 loop is CASSLKGAYGYTF. CDR3 nucleotide sequence: TGTGCCAGCAGTTTAAAGGGGGCCTATGGCTACACCTTC.

The rearrangement joins TRBV4-3 to TRBJ2-3, with no clear D. Germline V gene lookup returns CDR1 LGHNA and CDR2 YSLEER. V dropped 3 bases and J dropped 2 bases, with 9 bases sitting between them. This CDR3 comprises 14 residues. The CDR3 DNA sequence: TGCGCCAGCAGCCAGGTCGCCTACACAGATACGCAGTATTTT. Encoded protein: CASSQVAYTDTQYF.

V is TRBV5-4 and J is TRBJ1-1; D unclear. Germline V lookup: CDR1 SGHNT, CDR2 YYREEE (reference sequence). CDR3 length: 14 amino acids. Trimming pared 3 bases from V and 9 bases from J, leaving 18 bases between. CDR3 sequence: CASSSPLTGVKAFF. The CDR3 DNA sequence: TGTGCCAGCAGCTCACCTCTTACCGGGGTGAAAGCTTTCTTT.

The J gene is TRBJ2-1, the V gene TRBV6-4; the match to TRBD2 covers 11 bases. Looked up from germline, CDR1 is MRHNA and CDR2 is SNTAGT. This CDR3 is 15 amino acids long. With V trimmed by 4 bases and J by 2 bases, 1 base remained unmatched. CDR3 in DNA: TGTGCCAGCAGTGTTAGCGGGGGGGCCTACAATGAGCAGTTCTTC. Its translation is CASSVSGGAYNEQFF.

V and J are TRBV4-3 and TRBJ2-3; TRBD2 matches at 14 bases. Trimming removed 0 bases from V and 0 bases from J; junction bases left unmatched: 8. Looked up from germline, CDR1 is LGHNA and CDR2 is YSLEER. The CDR3 totals 20 residues. CDR3 sequence reads: CASSQEVTSGRAWSTDTQYF. The CDR3 bases are TGCGCCAGCAGCCAAGAGGTGACTAGCGGGAGGGCCTGGAGCACAGATACGCAGTATTTT.

V is TRBV7-9 and J is TRBJ2-1, with 7 positions matching TRBD2. Trimming at V came to 1 base and at J to 0 bases, leaving 6 bases not matched to a gene. The germline gives CDR1 SEHNR, CDR2 FQNEAQ (reference sequence). The length of the CDR3 is 17 residues. CDR3 coding DNA: TGTGCCAGCAGCTTAGAGACTAGCTGGAGCTCCTACAATGAGCAGTTCTTC. Its translation is CASSLETSWSSYNEQFF.

The gene calls are TRBV5-1 and TRBJ1-5; D not certain. This CDR3 contains 15 residues. Trimming removed 1 base at V and 0 bases at J, with 8 bases between. Germline lookup yields CDR1 SGHRS and CDR2 YFSETQ. CDR3 sequence (DNA): TGCGCCAGCAGCTTGACAGCGGATAGCAATCAGCCCCAGCATTTT. This gives the protein CASSLTADSNQPQHF. Drawing the rest from reference TRBV5-1 and TRBJ1-5, the complete variable domain is KAGVTQTPRYLIKTRGQQVTLSCSPISGHRSVSWYQQTPGQGLQFLFEYFSETQRNKGNFPGRFSGRQFSNSRSEMNVSTLELGDSALYLCASSLTADSNQPQHFGDGTRLSIL.

J is TRBJ1-2 and V is TRBV5-5; D ambiguous. The CDR3 runs 16 residues. V lost 6 bases to trimming and J lost 7 bases, with 25 bases between them. Germline CDR1 is SGHKS and CDR2 is YYEKEE (reference sequence). DNA of the CDR3: TGTGCCAGCACCAATTGGGGAGCGACCAGGACGGGTGGCTACACCTTC. Amino acid sequence: CASTNWGATRTGGYTF.

J is TRBJ1-6 and V is TRBV2; D is possibly TRBD1 (6 bases). The CDR3 spans 13 residues. The ends were cut back, 5 bases at V and 4 bases at J, with 6 bases in the middle. Looked up from germline, CDR1 is SNHLY and CDR2 is FYNNEI. The CDR3 here is CASSQGYNSPLHF. The CDR3 DNA sequence: TGTGCCAGCAGTCAGGGGTATAATTCACCCCTCCACTTT.

This chain joins TRBV24-1 and TRBJ1-2, with TRBD1 as a possible D gene (6 bases). Germline-derived CDR1 and CDR2 are KGHDR and SFDVKD. V lost 4 bases and J 4 bases, leaving 18 bases between the germline ends. This CDR3 is 16 amino acids long. This CDR3 is CATSDPGGHGFYGYTF. The CDR3 DNA sequence: TGTGCCACCAGTGACCCTGGGGGACACGGATTCTATGGCTACACCTTC.

This chain links TRBV9 with TRBJ2-1, with TRBD2 matching over 9 bases. The J segment lost 4 bases and the V segment lost 3 bases, leaving 5 bases of the junction unmatched. This CDR3 is built from 15 residues. Germline loops: CDR1 SGDLS, CDR2 YYNGEE. The CDR3 protein is CASSALAGMYNEQFF. The CDR3 DNA follows: TGTGCCAGCAGCGCACTAGCGGGCATGTACAATGAGCAGTTCTTC.

The V gene is TRBV28, the J gene TRBJ2-7; TRBD1 matches at 11 bases. Unmatched junction bases numbered 10, after V lost 5 bases and J lost 7 bases. This CDR3 is built from 15 residues. Per germline, CDR1 MDHEN and CDR2 SYDVKM. CDR3 in amino acids: CASSPSGTGGREQYF. CDR3 bases: TGTGCCAGCAGTCCATCCGGGACAGGGGGACGGGAGCAGTACTTC.

CDR3 amino acids: CANRPGQGAYEQYV. The CDR3 DNA reads as TGTGCCAACAGACCGGGACAGGGGGCCTACGAGCAGTACGTC. The chain employs TRBV6-5 and TRBJ2-7; 11 bases fit TRBD1. Trimming removed 10 bases from V and 2 bases from J; junction bases left unmatched: 7. This CDR3 contains 14 residues. Germline assignment: CDR1 MNHEY and CDR2 SVGAGI.

The chain recombines TRBV12-5 with TRBJ2-2, with D perhaps matching TRBD1 (5 bases). Per germline, CDR1 LGHNT and CDR2 FRNRAP. The CDR3 has 14 residues. Trimming left V 6 bases short and J 3 bases short, with 11 bases between. CDR3 in DNA: TGTGCTAGTGGCCCGGACACTTACACCGGGGAGCTGTTTTTT. Encoded protein: CASGPDTYTGELFF.

The chain is built from TRBV5-6 and TRBJ1-2; 7 nucleotides match TRBD1. V lost 6 bases, J lost 3 bases, and 5 bases stayed unmatched. The CDR3 runs to 13 residues. Looked up from germline, CDR1 is SGHDT and CDR2 is YYEEEE. The CDR3 nucleotides are TGTGCCAGCATCCGCGACAGGGACTATGGCTACACCTTC. This codes for CASIRDRDYGYTF.

This chain connects TRBV6-1 to TRBJ2-3, with 8 bases aligning to TRBD1. With 3 bases clipped from V and 1 base from J, the junction kept 6 bases outside the gene matches. The CDR3 is made up of 16 amino acids. Germline V CDR1 and CDR2: MNHNS, SASEGT. The CDR3 region is CASSDGQGRGTDTQYF. The CDR3 DNA reads as TGTGCCAGCAGTGACGGACAGGGCAGGGGCACAGATACGCAGTATTTT.

The chain joins TRBV9 to TRBJ1-2; D unclear. Looked up from germline, CDR1 is SGDLS and CDR2 is YYNGEE. The CDR3 sequence is 15 residues long. V lost 0 bases, J lost 2 bases, and 11 bases lay in between. The CDR3 loop is CASSVGRGPNYGYTF. DNA for the CDR3: TGTGCCAGCAGCGTAGGGCGGGGTCCCAACTATGGCTACACCTTC.

The genes are TRBV6-5 and TRBJ2-2, with TRBD1 matching over 7 bases. Germline V gene data show CDR1 as MNHEY and CDR2 as SVGAGI. CDR3 length equals 14 residues. V trimming: 6 bases; J trimming: 6 bases; junction bases outside the gene matches: 7. CDR3: CASRQQGTAGELFF. DNA of the CDR3: TGTGCCAGCAGACAACAGGGGACCGCCGGGGAGCTGTTTTTT.

The rearrangement links TRBV9 to TRBJ2-2; D is undetermined. The germline CDR1 and CDR2 sequences are SGDLS and YYNGEE. CDR3 length: 14 amino acids. The ends were cut back, 1 base at V and 6 bases at J, with 10 bases in the middle. The CDR3 DNA sequence: TGTGCCAGCAGCGTAATAGGTGGAGCCGGGGAGCTGTTTTTT. Protein: CASSVIGGAGELFF. The whole variable domain, filled in from reference TRBV9 and TRBJ2-2, reads DSGVTQTPKHLITATGQRVTLRCSPRSGDLSVYWYQQSLDQGLQFLIQYYNGEERAKGNILERFSAQQFPDLHSELNLSSLELGDSALYFCASSVIGGAGELFFGEGSRLTVL.

V usage is TRBV6-5 and J usage is TRBJ1-2, with D hard to call. Trimming took 0 bases from V and 2 from J, leaving 7 bases between them. Germline V CDR1 and CDR2: MNHEY, SVGAGI. CDR3 length: 14 amino acids. The CDR3, as DNA: TGTGCCAGCAGTTACTCGGCAGGAAACTATGGCTACACCTTC. Protein sequence: CASSYSAGNYGYTF.

This sequence joins TRBV28 and TRBJ1-1; D is uncertain. Germline assignment: CDR1 MDHEN and CDR2 SYDVKM. V dropped 2 bases and J dropped 9 bases, with 13 bases sitting between them. This CDR3 region has 13 residues. The CDR3 DNA reads TGTGCCAGCAGTTTAAGCGGAGGTAATCAAGCTTTCTTT. It encodes CASSLSGGNQAFF.

V gene TRBV30 combines with J gene TRBJ1-4; D is unresolved. The CDR3 covers 15 residues. Trimming removed 2 bases at V and 2 bases at J, with 12 bases between. In germline, CDR1 is GTSNPN, CDR2 SVGIG (reference sequence). The CDR3 nucleotides are TGTGCCTGGAGTAAGGGAGGGTTGACTAATGAAAAACTGTTTTTT. Translated, it gives CAWSKGGLTNEKLFF.

This chain joins TRBV10-3 and TRBJ2-5; 9 bases line up with TRBD2. V was pared by 2 bases and J by 3 bases, with 4 bases of the junction left unmatched. Germline assignment: CDR1 ENHRY and CDR2 SYGVKD. The CDR3 extends over 15 amino acids. CDR3 sequence reads: CAISERIAGEETQYF. DNA for the CDR3: TGTGCCATCAGTGAGCGTATAGCGGGGGAAGAGACCCAGTACTTC.